This TCR beta chain comes out of a study of neurological immune-mediated disorders. As for the cDNA, it was generated by 5'RACE with 10-nucleotide random UMIs. TCRdb ran MiXCR on the 5' RACE reads and lists one entry per CDR3 protein. The data show more than 45,000 distinct CDR3 sequences, with roughly 4.6% seen just once and about 3% held by the top ten. The V end was cut by 6 bases, the J end by 5 bases, with 17 bases between. There are 15 residues in the CDR3. V and J are TRBV12-3 or TRBV12-4 and TRBJ2-1; D is possibly TRBD2 (5 bases). This sequence was found in a man between 45 and 60 years old with multiple sclerosis. Source material: PBMCs. This CDR3 is CASSLKGGLHNEQFF. The DNA of the CDR3 is TGTGCCAGCAGCCTTAAGGGCGGGCTCCACAATGAGCAGTTCTTC.